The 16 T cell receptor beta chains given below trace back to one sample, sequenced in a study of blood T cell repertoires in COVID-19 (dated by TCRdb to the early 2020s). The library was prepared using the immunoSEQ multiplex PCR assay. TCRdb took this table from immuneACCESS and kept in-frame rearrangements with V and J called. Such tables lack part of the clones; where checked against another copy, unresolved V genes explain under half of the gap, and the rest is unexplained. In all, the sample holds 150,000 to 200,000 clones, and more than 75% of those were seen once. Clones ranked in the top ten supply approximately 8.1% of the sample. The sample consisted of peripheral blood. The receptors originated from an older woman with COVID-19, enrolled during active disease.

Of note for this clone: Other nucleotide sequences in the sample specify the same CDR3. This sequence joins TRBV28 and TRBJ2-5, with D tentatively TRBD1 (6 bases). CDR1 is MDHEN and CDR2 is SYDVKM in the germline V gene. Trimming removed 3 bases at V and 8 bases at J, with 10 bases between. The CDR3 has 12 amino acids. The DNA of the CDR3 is TGTGCCAGCAGTTTGTTAGGGGGTACCCAGTACTTC. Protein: CASSLLGGTQYF. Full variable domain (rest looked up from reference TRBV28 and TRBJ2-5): DVKVTQSSRYLVKRTGEKVFLECVQDMDHENMFWYRQDPGLGLRLIYFSYDVKMKEKGDIPEGYSVSREKKERFSLILESASTNQTSMYLCASSLLGGTQYFGPGTRLLVL.

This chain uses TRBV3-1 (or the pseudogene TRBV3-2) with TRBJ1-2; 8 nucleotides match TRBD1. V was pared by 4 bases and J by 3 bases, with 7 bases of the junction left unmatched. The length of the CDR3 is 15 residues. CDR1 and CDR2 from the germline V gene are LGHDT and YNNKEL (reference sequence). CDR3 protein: CASSPSLRGHYGYTF. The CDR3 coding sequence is TGTGCCAGCAGCCCGTCCCTCAGGGGGCACTATGGCTACACCTTC.

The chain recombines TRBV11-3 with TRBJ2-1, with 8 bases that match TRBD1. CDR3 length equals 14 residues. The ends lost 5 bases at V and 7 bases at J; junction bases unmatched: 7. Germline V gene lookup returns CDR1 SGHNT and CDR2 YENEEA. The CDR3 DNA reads TGTGCCAGCAGCGCGCGGACAGGGAGTAATGAGCAGTTCTTC. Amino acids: CASSARTGSNEQFF.

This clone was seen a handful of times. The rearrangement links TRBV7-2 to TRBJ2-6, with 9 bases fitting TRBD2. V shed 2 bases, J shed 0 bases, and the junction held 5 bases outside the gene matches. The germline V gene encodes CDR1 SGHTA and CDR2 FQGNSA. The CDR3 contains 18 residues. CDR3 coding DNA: TGTGCCAGCAGCTTACTAGCGGGACGAAACTCTGGGGCCAACGTCCTGACTTTC. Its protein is CASSLLAGRNSGANVLTF.

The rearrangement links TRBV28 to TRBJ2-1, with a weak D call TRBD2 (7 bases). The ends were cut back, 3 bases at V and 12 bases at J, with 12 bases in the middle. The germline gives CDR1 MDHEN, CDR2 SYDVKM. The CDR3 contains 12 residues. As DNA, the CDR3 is TGTGCCAGCAGTTTTGGGGGCGGGGGGCAGTTCTTC. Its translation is CASSFGGGGQFF.

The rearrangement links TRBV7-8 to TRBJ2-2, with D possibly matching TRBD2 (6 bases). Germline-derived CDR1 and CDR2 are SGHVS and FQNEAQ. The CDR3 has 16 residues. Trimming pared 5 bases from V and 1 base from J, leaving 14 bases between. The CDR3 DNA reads TGTGCCAGCAGCACAGAGGCGGGGAAGAACACCGGGGAGCTGTTTTTT. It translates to CASSTEAGKNTGELFF.

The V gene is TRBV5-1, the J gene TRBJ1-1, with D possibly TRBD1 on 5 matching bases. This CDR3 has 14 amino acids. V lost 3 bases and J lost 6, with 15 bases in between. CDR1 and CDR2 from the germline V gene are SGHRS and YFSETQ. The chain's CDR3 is CASSSQGASSEAFF. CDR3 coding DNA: TGCGCCAGCAGCTCCCAGGGCGCAAGCTCTGAAGCTTTCTTT.

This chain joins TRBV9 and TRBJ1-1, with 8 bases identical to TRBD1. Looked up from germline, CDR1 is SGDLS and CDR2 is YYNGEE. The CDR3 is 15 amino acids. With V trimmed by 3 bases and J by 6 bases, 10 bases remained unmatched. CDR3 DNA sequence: TGTGCCAGCAGCGGGAGCGGACAGGGTATCTCTGAAGCTTTCTTT. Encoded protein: CASSGSGQGISEAFF.

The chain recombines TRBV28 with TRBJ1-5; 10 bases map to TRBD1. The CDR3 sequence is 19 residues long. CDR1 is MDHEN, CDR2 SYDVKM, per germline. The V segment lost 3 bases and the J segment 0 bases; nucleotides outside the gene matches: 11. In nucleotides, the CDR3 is TGTGCCAGCAGTTTTGTTGGGACAGGGGTATCTTATAGCAATCAGCCCCAGCATTTT. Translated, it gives CASSFVGTGVSYSNQPQHF.

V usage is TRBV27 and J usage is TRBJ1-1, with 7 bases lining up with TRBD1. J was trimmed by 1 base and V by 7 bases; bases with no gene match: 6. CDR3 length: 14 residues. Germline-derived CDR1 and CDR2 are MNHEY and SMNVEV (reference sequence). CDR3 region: CASTDRQGNTEAFF. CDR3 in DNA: TGTGCCAGCACGGATAGACAGGGGAACACTGAAGCTTTCTTT.

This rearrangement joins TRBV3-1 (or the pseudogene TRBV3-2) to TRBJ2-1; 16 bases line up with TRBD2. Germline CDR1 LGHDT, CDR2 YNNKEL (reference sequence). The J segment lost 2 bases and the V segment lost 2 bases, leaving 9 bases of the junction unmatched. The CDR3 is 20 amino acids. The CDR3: CASSQRGLAGGGRTYNEQFF. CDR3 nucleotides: TGTGCCAGCAGCCAACGGGGACTAGCGGGAGGGGGGAGGACCTACAATGAGCAGTTCTTC.

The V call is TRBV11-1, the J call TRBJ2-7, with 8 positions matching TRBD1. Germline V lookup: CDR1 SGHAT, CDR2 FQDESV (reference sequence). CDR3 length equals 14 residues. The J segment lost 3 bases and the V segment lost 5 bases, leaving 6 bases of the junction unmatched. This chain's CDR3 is CASSTGTGNYEQYF. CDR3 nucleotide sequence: TGTGCCAGCAGCACCGGGACAGGAAACTACGAGCAGTACTTC.

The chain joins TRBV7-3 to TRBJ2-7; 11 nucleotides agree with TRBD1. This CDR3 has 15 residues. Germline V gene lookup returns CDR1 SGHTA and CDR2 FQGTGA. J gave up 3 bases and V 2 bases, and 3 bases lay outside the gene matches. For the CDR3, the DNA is TGTGCCAGCAGCTTAGAGGGGACAGGGGGCTACGAGCAGTACTTC. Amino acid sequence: CASSLEGTGGYEQYF.

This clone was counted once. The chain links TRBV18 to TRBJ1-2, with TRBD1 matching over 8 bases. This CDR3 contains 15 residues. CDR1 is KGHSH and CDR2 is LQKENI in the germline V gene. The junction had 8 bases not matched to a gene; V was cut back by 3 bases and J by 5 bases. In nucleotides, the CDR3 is TGTGCCAGCTCACCCGTTTTAGGACAGGGTTATGGCTACACCTTC. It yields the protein CASSPVLGQGYGYTF.

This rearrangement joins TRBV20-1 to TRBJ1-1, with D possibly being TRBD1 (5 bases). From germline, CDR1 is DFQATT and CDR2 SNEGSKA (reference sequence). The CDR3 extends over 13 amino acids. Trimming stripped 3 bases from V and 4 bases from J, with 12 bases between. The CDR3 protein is CSASLGGPTEAFF. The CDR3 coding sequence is TGCAGTGCTAGTCTCGGGGGACCCACTGAAGCTTTCTTT.

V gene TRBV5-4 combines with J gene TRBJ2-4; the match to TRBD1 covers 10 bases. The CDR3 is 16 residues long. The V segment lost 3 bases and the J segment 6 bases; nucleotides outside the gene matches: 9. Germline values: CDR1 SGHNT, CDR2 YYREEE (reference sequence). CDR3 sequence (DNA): TGTGCCAGCAGCTCATCACGGGACAGGGGAACAAACATTCAGTACTTC. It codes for CASSSSRDRGTNIQYF.